This T cell receptor beta chain was identified in a study of blood T cell repertoires in COVID-19. Generated by immunoSEQ multiplex PCR, the TCRdb table keeps only in-frame clones and is missing some. The sample has about 150,000 clones; 85% to 90% are singletons. The trim removed 0 bases at V and 9 bases at J, leaving 6 bases unmatched. Germline CDR1 LNHDA, CDR2 SQIVND (reference sequence). This CDR3 contains 15 residues. This chain joins TRBV19 and TRBJ2-1; 9 bases match TRBD2. Specimen: peripheral blood. The clonotype was recovered from a man younger than 30 with COVID-19, enrolled during active disease. CDR3 in amino acids: CASSIEGGRAGEQFF. The CDR3 DNA reads as TGTGCCAGTAGTATAGAGGGCGGGAGGGCCGGTGAGCAGTTCTTC.